One sample yielded the 8 T cell receptor beta chains listed below, sequenced in a study of shared clonotypes between healthy human individuals. TCRdb keeps only in-frame clones here, not all; method: immunoSEQ multiplex PCR. The table records about 1 million clones, roughly 70% of them present only once. Sequencing was carried out using memory CD4+ T cells sorted from blood. Subset of the sample: CD45RA-negative fraction. The origin of the receptors is a man aged 18 to 29 in good health.

The rearrangement uses TRBV18 and TRBJ2-2, with TRBD1 matching over 7 bases. The CDR3 spans 17 residues. The germline V gene has CDR1 KGHSH and CDR2 LQKENI. J gave up 0 bases and V 3 bases, and 7 bases lay outside the gene matches. In nucleotides, the CDR3 is TGTGCCAGCTCACCCTTCGGGACAGCTTCGAACACCGGGGAGCTGTTTTTT. It encodes CASSPFGTASNTGELFF. Combining the CDR3 with reference TRBV18 and TRBJ2-2 gives the whole variable domain NAGVMQNPRHLVRRRGQEARLRCSPMKGHSHVYWYRQLPEEGLKFMVYLQKENIIDESGMPKERFSAEFPKEGPSILRIQQVVRGDSAAYFCASSPFGTASNTGELFFGEGSRLTVL.

A single count supports this clone. The chain links TRBV4-1 to TRBJ2-7, with 8 bases identical to TRBD1. After removal of 0 bases from V and 8 bases from J, the junction contained 12 bases not matched to a gene. The CDR3 has 16 residues. Germline V gene data show CDR1 as MGHRA and CDR2 as YSYEKL. The CDR3 protein is CASSQEYQGAVSKQYF. DNA for the CDR3: TGCGCCAGCAGCCAAGAATATCAGGGGGCCGTTTCAAAGCAGTACTTC.

The V call is TRBV6-5, the J call TRBJ2-7, with 10 bases identical to TRBD1. Unmatched junction bases numbered 12, after V lost 6 bases and J lost 7 bases. From germline, CDR1 is MNHEY and CDR2 SVGAGI. The CDR3 is 15 residues long. CDR3 nucleotide sequence: TGTGCCAGCAGCCCAACCGGGACAGGGGTTAAAGAGCAGTACTTC. Translation gives CASSPTGTGVKEQYF.

Only one count was recorded for this clone. This sequence joins TRBV9 and TRBJ1-2; D ambiguous. The CDR3 is 12 residues long. Per the germline V gene, CDR1 is SGDLS and CDR2 is YYNGEE. The V end lost 0 bases, the J end lost 5 bases, and 5 bases lay between the germline ends. The CDR3 region has the DNA TGTGCCAGCAGCGTAGCCGGTTATGGCTACACCTTC. This codes for CASSVAGYGYTF.

The chain has TRBV7-2 and TRBJ2-1, with TRBD2 matching 7 bases. Germline-derived CDR1 and CDR2 are SGHTA and FQGNSA. The junction had 7 bases not matched to a gene; V was cut back by 1 base and J by 7 bases. The CDR3 is 15 amino acids. This chain's CDR3 is CASSLGGGRKNEQFF. DNA of the CDR3: TGTGCCAGCAGCTTAGGGGGCGGGAGAAAGAATGAGCAGTTCTTC.

The chain uses TRBV4-2 and TRBJ2-1; D is undetermined. The CDR3 contains 16 residues. From germline, CDR1 is LGHNA and CDR2 YNFKEQ. With 1 base removed from V and 0 bases from J, the gap between germline ends came to 10 bases. The CDR3 is CASSQVALSSYNEQFF. In DNA form, the CDR3 reads TGTGCCAGCAGCCAAGTAGCCTTGAGCTCCTACAATGAGCAGTTCTTC.

This chain links TRBV2 with TRBJ2-7, with no clear D. CDR1 is SNHLY, CDR2 FYNNEI, per germline. This CDR3 contains 15 residues. V dropped 2 bases and J dropped 1 base, with 12 bases sitting between them. The CDR3 DNA sequence: TGTGCCAGCAGTGAATTGGGCCAGCTTTCCTACGAGCAGTACTTC. It encodes CASSELGQLSYEQYF.

The chain employs TRBV5-6 and TRBJ1-2, with a weak D call TRBD1 (6 bases). The germline V and J ends were trimmed by 1 base and 3 bases, with 16 bases remaining between them. Germline lookup yields CDR1 SGHDT and CDR2 YYEEEE. CDR3 length equals 16 residues. The CDR3 DNA follows: TGTGCCAGCAGCTTGACCTTGGGGGGGCTGCACTATGGCTACACCTTC. Its translation is CASSLTLGGLHYGYTF.